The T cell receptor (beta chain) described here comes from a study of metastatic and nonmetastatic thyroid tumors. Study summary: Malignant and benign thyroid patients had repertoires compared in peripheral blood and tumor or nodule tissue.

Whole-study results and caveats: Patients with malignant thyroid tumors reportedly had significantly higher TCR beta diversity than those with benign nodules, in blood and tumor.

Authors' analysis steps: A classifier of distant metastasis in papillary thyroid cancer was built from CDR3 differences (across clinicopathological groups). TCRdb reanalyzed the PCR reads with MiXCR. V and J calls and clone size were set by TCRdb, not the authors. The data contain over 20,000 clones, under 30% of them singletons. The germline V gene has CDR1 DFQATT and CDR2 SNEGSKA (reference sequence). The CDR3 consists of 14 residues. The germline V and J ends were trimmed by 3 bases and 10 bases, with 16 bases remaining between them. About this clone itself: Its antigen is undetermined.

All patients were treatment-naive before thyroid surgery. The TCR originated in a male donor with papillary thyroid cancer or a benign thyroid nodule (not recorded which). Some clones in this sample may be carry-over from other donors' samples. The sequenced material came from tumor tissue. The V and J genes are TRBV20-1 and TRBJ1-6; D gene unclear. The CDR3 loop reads CSASGELEASPLHF. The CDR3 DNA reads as TGCAGTGCTAGTGGCGAGCTTGAGGCGTCACCCCTCCACTTT.